This note documents a single T cell receptor (beta chain) sequence. How the authors handled the data: Estimation of nucleated cell counts relied on the amplification of reference gene primers. TCRdb keeps only in-frame clones here, not all; method: immunoSEQ multiplex PCR. The V and J calls and the clone size are those of that table, but D and trimming were determined from the DNA. The top ten clones hold roughly 4% of a sample with 130,000 to 150,000 clones, about 87% of them seen once. These data are taken from a study of blood T cell repertoires in COVID-19. Background on the study: Some COVID-19 samples were acute and others convalescent; all came from the United States, Italy and Spain. In each case, the material was cDNA or gDNA derived from T cells, B-cell-depleted T cells, or PBMCs.

Germline CDR1 reads MNHEY; CDR2 reads SVGAGI. The CDR3 is 13 residues long. V was cut by 6 bases and J by 3 bases, with 12 bases left in between. The sample taken for sequencing was peripheral blood. The genes are TRBV6-5 and TRBJ2-7; D is unclear. The origin of this receptor is a woman between 35 and 50 years old with acute or convalescent COVID-19. Here the CDR3 DNA reads TGTGCCAGCAGGAGGCCACCTTACTACGAGCAGTACTTC. This gives the protein CASRRPPYYEQYF.